A single sample is the source of the 20 T cell receptor beta chains below, sequenced in a study of T cell responses to AZD1222 COVID-19 vaccine. Libraries were prepared by immunoSEQ multiplex PCR; TCRdb keeps only in-frame clonotypes and omits some of them. The data show about 170,000 clones, approximately 93% seen once. The specimen comprised peripheral blood, sampled on day 0 of AZD1222 vaccination. Receptors originate from an adult in good health.

The J gene is TRBJ1-3, the V gene TRBV19, with TRBD1 matching over 7 bases. Germline V CDR1 and CDR2: LNHDA, SQIVND (reference sequence). This CDR3 has 14 residues. V shed 6 bases and J 2 bases; nucleotides not matched to a gene: 4. The CDR3 region has the DNA TGTGCCAGTAGCGACAGGGCCCCTGGAAACACCATATATTTT. This encodes CASSDRAPGNTIYF.

This chain links TRBV5-1 with TRBJ1-4; tentative D call: TRBD1 (6 bases). The V end lost 0 bases, the J end lost 6 bases, and 9 bases lay between the germline ends. CDR1 is SGHRS and CDR2 is YFSETQ in the germline V gene. The CDR3 spans 14 residues. The CDR3 here is CASSLAGGHEKLFF. CDR3 DNA sequence: TGCGCCAGCAGCTTGGCCGGGGGGCATGAAAAACTGTTTTTT.

This rearrangement joins TRBV19 to TRBJ1-1, with D unresolved. V lost 2 bases and J lost 11, with 18 bases in between. The germline V gene encodes CDR1 LNHDA and CDR2 SQIVND (reference sequence). This CDR3 spans 14 amino acids. CDR3 DNA sequence: TGTGCCAGTAGTATAAGGGCCCGCGAGAGCGGGGCTTTCTTT. This codes for CASSIRARESGAFF.

This chain connects TRBV18 to TRBJ1-2, with a tentative D call TRBD1 (5 bases). From germline, CDR1 is KGHSH and CDR2 LQKENI. CDR3 length equals 14 residues. V was pared by 3 bases and J by 8 bases, with 16 bases between. DNA of the CDR3: TGTGCCAGCTCACCTCCGACAGTCTCCCCCGGCTACACCTTC. This encodes CASSPPTVSPGYTF.

With respect to this clone: Other DNA sequences from this sample encode an identical CDR3 as well. The V call is TRBV3-1 (or the pseudogene TRBV3-2), the J call TRBJ1-1; no clear D. Trimming shortened V by 1 base and J by 0 bases, and 9 bases separated the two germline ends. CDR3 length: 15 residues. Germline V lookup: CDR1 LGHDT, CDR2 YNNKEL (reference sequence). The chain's CDR3 is CASSQGAGLNTEAFF. CDR3 coding DNA: TGTGCCAGCAGCCAAGGGGCGGGATTGAACACTGAAGCTTTCTTT.

V gene TRBV6-5 combines with J gene TRBJ2-1; no clear D gene. The V and J ends lost 6 bases and 5 bases respectively, with 5 bases between them. CDR3 length equals 11 residues. The germline V gene encodes CDR1 MNHEY and CDR2 SVGAGI. CDR3 residues: CASSHNNEQFF. The CDR3 DNA is TGTGCCAGCAGCCATAACAATGAGCAGTTCTTC.

V is TRBV19 and J is TRBJ1-2; no definite D call. This CDR3 contains 15 residues. Germline CDR1 LNHDA, CDR2 SQIVND (reference sequence). The V and J ends lost 7 bases and 0 bases respectively, with 15 bases between them. The CDR3 coding sequence is TGTGCCAGTAAAACTGCTAGTGGCTCTAACTATGGCTACACCTTC. Its protein product is CASKTASGSNYGYTF.

The rearrangement links TRBV14 to TRBJ2-5; 7 positions agree with TRBD1. This CDR3 region has 15 residues. The V segment lost 5 bases and the J segment 5 bases; nucleotides outside the gene matches: 11. CDR1 is SGHDN and CDR2 is FVKESK in the germline V gene. The CDR3 loop is CASSFVRGILETQYF. The CDR3 nucleotides are TGTGCCAGCAGCTTTGTCAGGGGGATTCTTGAGACCCAGTACTTC.

This clone occurred a few times. This chain links TRBV5-1 with TRBJ2-1; D is possibly TRBD1 or TRBD2 (5 bases each). CDR1 is SGHRS, CDR2 YFSETQ, per germline. The CDR3 is 15 residues long. The ends were cut back, 4 bases at V and 0 bases at J, with 11 bases in the middle. The DNA for the CDR3 is TGCGCCAGCAGCGGGACCTTCAGCTCCTACAATGAGCAGTTCTTC. Its translation is CASSGTFSSYNEQFF.

This rearrangement joins TRBV19 to TRBJ1-6; weak D call: TRBD1 (5 bases). The CDR3 totals 17 residues. V lost 4 bases, J lost 5 bases, and 18 bases lay in between. Germline V gene sequence: CDR1 LNHDA, CDR2 SQIVND (reference sequence). Here the CDR3 reads CASSTQGLGRNNSPLHF. The CDR3 region has the DNA TGTGCCAGTAGTACCCAGGGCCTGGGAAGGAATAATTCACCCCTCCACTTT.

The V call is TRBV7-5, the J call TRBJ2-1; TRBD2, the D gene given by the table, was not confirmed from the DNA. TRBV7-5 is a pseudogene locus. This CDR3 region has 15 residues. This CDR3 reads CVRSLRRQTYNEQFF. CDR3 sequence (DNA): TGTGTCAGAAGCTTAAGGCGGCAAACCTACAATGAGCAGTTCTTC.

J is TRBJ1-2 and V is TRBV6-5; weak D call: TRBD1 (5 bases). V was clipped by 5 bases and J by 7 bases, with 17 bases between them. This CDR3 spans 14 amino acids. CDR1 MNHEY and CDR2 SVGAGI come from the germline V gene. The CDR3 loop reads CASSRGEITIGYTF. Written as DNA, the CDR3 is TGTGCCAGCAGTCGGGGGGAGATTACTATTGGCTACACCTTC.

The CDR3 DNA is TGTGCCAGTAGTATGTGGACACCGAACACTGAAGCTTTCTTT. It encodes CASSMWTPNTEAFF. This chain uses TRBV19 with TRBJ1-1; maybe TRBD1 (5 bases). The V and J ends lost 3 bases and 1 base respectively, with 9 bases between them. The germline gives CDR1 LNHDA, CDR2 SQIVND (reference sequence). The CDR3 loop spans 14 amino acids.

This sequence joins TRBV3-1 (or the pseudogene TRBV3-2) and TRBJ1-5; no clear D gene. There are 15 residues in the CDR3. V dropped 1 base and J dropped 3 bases, with 10 bases sitting between them. Germline V gene data show CDR1 as LGHDT and CDR2 as YNNKEL (reference sequence). This chain's CDR3 is CASSQAGPNNQPQHF. The CDR3 coding sequence is TGTGCCAGCAGCCAAGCGGGTCCCAACAATCAGCCCCAGCATTTT.

This clone showed up just once. The rearrangement joins TRBV18 to TRBJ1-1; TRBD1 is a possible D gene (6 bases). The CDR3 is made up of 12 amino acids. Trimming removed 8 bases at V and 1 base at J, with 8 bases between. Germline lookup yields CDR1 KGHSH and CDR2 LQKENI. The chain's CDR3 is CASTGSNTEAFF. The DNA of the CDR3 is TGTGCCAGCACAGGGTCGAACACTGAAGCTTTCTTT.

The genes are TRBV13 and TRBJ1-2; maybe TRBD1 (5 bases). The CDR3 is 15 residues long. V shed 5 bases and J shed 3 bases, with 16 bases lying between them. CDR1 is PRHDT, CDR2 FYEKMQ, per germline (reference sequence). CDR3 sequence: CASSRSGLWDYGYTF. For the CDR3, the DNA is TGTGCCAGCAGCCGTTCGGGACTCTGGGACTATGGCTACACCTTC.

As for this clone: Other DNA sequences in this sample translate to the same CDR3. The chain has TRBV6-5 and TRBJ1-5; perhaps TRBD1 as D (5 bases). V gave up 7 bases and J gave up 1 base, with 11 bases separating them. Per germline, CDR1 MNHEY and CDR2 SVGAGI. The CDR3 is 14 residues long. CDR3 protein: CASNPTGSNQPQHF. The CDR3 DNA sequence: TGTGCCAGCAATCCAACAGGAAGCAATCAGCCCCAGCATTTT.

V usage is TRBV19 and J usage is TRBJ2-3; D is tentatively TRBD1 or TRBD2 (5 bases each). From germline, CDR1 is LNHDA and CDR2 SQIVND (reference sequence). The CDR3 totals 16 residues. V was trimmed by 1 base and J by 1 base, leaving 12 bases between them. The CDR3 region is CASSIVFRDGTDTQYF. The CDR3 region has the DNA TGTGCCAGTAGTATAGTGTTCCGGGACGGCACAGATACGCAGTATTTT.

The chain links TRBV7-2 to TRBJ2-3; D uncertain. This CDR3 is 14 amino acids long. CDR1 is SGHTA, CDR2 FQGNSA, per germline. Between the trimmed V and J ends, which lost 1 base and 7 bases, there was a span of 12 bases. For the CDR3, the DNA is TGTGCCAGCAGCTTAGGAGCGTCTTTACATACGCAGTATTTT. Protein: CASSLGASLHTQYF.

The J gene is TRBJ1-1, the V gene TRBV4-1; a possible D gene is TRBD1 (6 bases). Per the germline V gene, CDR1 is MGHRA and CDR2 is YSYEKL. V lost 3 bases, J lost 0 bases, and 14 bases lay in between. The CDR3 contains 16 residues. Written as DNA, the CDR3 is TGCGCCAGCAGCCATTATTCAGGGGCTTTGAACACTGAAGCTTTCTTT. Protein: CASSHYSGALNTEAFF.